This T cell receptor (beta chain) was found in a study of T cells in Graves' hyperthyroidism and ophthalmopathy. Overall study context: Any treatment followed the collection of peripheral blood at initial diagnosis. General study findings and limits: In blood, most of the thyroid clonotypes expanded above 0.001 were also present. Ophthalmopathy and stable hyperthyroidism were separated by a 13 V-J model.

RNA transcripts provided the source from which TCR beta CDR3 regions were amplified. An initial round of RT-PCR targeting the TCR CDR3 relied on the HTBI primer set. One entry per CDR3 protein, called by TCRdb with MiXCR from the multiplex PCR reads. Found here are around 540,000 distinct CDR3 sequences, around 15% of them singletons; the top ten hold about 29%. Among ophthalmopathy patients, the Clinical Activity Score reached at least 3, the NOSPECS grade reached at least 4, and duration remained under 3 months. As concerns this clonotype: Its antigen is not identified.

This TCR came from a woman in her twenties or thirties with Graves' ophthalmopathy. Sequencing was done on a sample of blood.

The CDR3 sequence is CSVESQVGEKLFF. CDR3 nucleotide sequence: TGCAGCGTGGAGTCACAGGTCGGAGAAAAACTGTTTTTT. This chain joins TRBV29-1 and TRBJ1-4; D perhaps matches TRBD1 (5 bases). The germline V and J ends were trimmed by 6 bases and 8 bases, with 16 bases remaining between them. This CDR3 has 13 amino acids. Per the germline V gene, CDR1 is SQVTM and CDR2 is ANQGSEA.